The next 30 T cell receptor beta chains were all read from a single sample in a study of Ad26.COV2.S vaccination and SARS-CoV-2 variants. Treatment given: some 20 received Ad26.COV2.S at low or high dose, single or two shots; a few received placebo; per-sample allocation not given. Each sample was drawn 63 days after the first injection (of vaccine or placebo). Assay: immunoSEQ multiplex PCR; the TCRdb copy retains only in-frame clones and omits some. Here the sample spans about 330,000 clones, about 90% being singletons. Sequences were derived from peripheral blood, sampled in a trial of Ad26.COV2.S vaccine versus placebo. These TCRs come from a person between 18 and 65 years old who received the Ad26.COV2.S COVID-19 vaccine or a placebo.

This clone was recorded only once. This rearrangement joins TRBV15 to TRBJ2-7, with D hard to call. The CDR3 extends over 15 amino acids. V lost 0 bases and J 5 bases, leaving 14 bases between the germline ends. Germline V gene data show CDR1 as LNHNV and CDR2 as YYDKDF (reference sequence). The CDR3 coding sequence is TGTGCCACCAGCAGAGATGTGCAGGTCGGAGACGAGCAGTACGTC. This sequence encodes CATSRDVQVGDEQYV.

The chain uses TRBV30 and TRBJ1-1; D may be TRBD1 (6 bases). Germline CDR1 and CDR2: GTSNPN and SVGIG (reference sequence). The CDR3 length is 12 residues. The CDR3 region is CAGGGGNTEAFF. The CDR3, as DNA: TGTGCGGGGGGAGGGGGTAACACTGAAGCTTTCTTT.

The chain is built from TRBV7-2 and TRBJ2-3, with 9 positions matching TRBD2. The germline gives CDR1 SGHTA, CDR2 FQGNSA. The CDR3 has 16 amino acids. The V and J ends lost 1 base and 5 bases, in that order; junction bases with no gene match: 7. In DNA form, the CDR3 reads TGTGCCAGCAGCTTAGGACTAGCGGCAAAGATAGATACGCAGTATTTT. It yields the protein CASSLGLAAKIDTQYF.

The chain joins TRBV18 to TRBJ2-7; the match to TRBD1 covers 7 bases. V dropped 4 bases and J dropped 6; count of bases not matched to a gene: 9. Germline-derived CDR1 and CDR2 are KGHSH and LQKENI. The CDR3 covers 14 residues. This chain's CDR3 is CASSQGAGGVEQYV. The CDR3 nucleotides are TGTGCCAGCTCACAGGGGGCGGGCGGCGTCGAGCAGTACGTC.

V usage is TRBV27 and J usage is TRBJ2-1; D uncertain. CDR1 and CDR2 (germline): MNHEY, SMNVEV (reference sequence). Deletions cut 5 bases from V and 5 bases from J, with 16 bases between. The CDR3 length is 15 residues. The DNA for the CDR3 is TGTGCCAGCAGTCACAGAGACCTATGGAACAATGAGCAGTTCTTC. Amino acids: CASSHRDLWNNEQFF.

This chain links TRBV19 with TRBJ1-2, with D perhaps TRBD1 (6 bases). This CDR3 contains 14 residues. The germline gives CDR1 LNHDA, CDR2 SQIVND (reference sequence). Between the trimmed V and J ends, which lost 8 bases and 4 bases, there was a span of 17 bases. The CDR3 here is CASERGGQRYGYTF. CDR3 coding DNA: TGTGCCAGTGAAAGGGGAGGACAGCGCTATGGCTACACCTTC.

This rearrangement joins TRBV27 to TRBJ2-2; D remains ambiguous. Trimming shortened V by 4 bases and J by 5 bases, and 17 bases separated the two germline ends. The CDR3 runs 16 residues. Germline V CDR1 and CDR2: MNHEY, SMNVEV (reference sequence). This CDR3 is CASSYLIILGTGELFF. DNA of the CDR3: TGTGCCAGCAGTTATCTAATCATTCTAGGAACCGGGGAGCTGTTTTTT.

The chain recombines TRBV19 with TRBJ2-7; 9 bases align to TRBD1. Germline V gene sequence: CDR1 LNHDA, CDR2 SQIVND (reference sequence). The CDR3 runs 23 residues. V was pared by 0 bases and J by 0 bases, with 24 bases of the junction left unmatched. CDR3 coding DNA: TGTGCCAGTAGTATAGACCCGAGACTCGGCCGGGACAGGGAACAAGGGAGCTCCTACGAGCAGTACGTC. Translation: CASSIDPRLGRDREQGSSYEQYV.

The genes are TRBV6-5 and TRBJ1-1, with D tentatively TRBD1 (5 bases). The V end lost 7 bases, the J end lost 4 bases, and 16 bases lay between the germline ends. Germline V gene sequence: CDR1 MNHEY, CDR2 SVGAGI. The CDR3 runs to 14 residues. The CDR3 here is CASTKGGRATEAFF. For the CDR3, the DNA is TGTGCCAGCACCAAAGGCGGCAGGGCCACTGAAGCTTTCTTT.

CDR3 nucleotide sequence: TGTGCCAGCAGTTGGGACCAGAACACTGAAGCTTTCTTT. It codes for CASSWDQNTEAFF. This chain uses TRBV27 with TRBJ1-1; TRBD1 is a possible D gene (5 bases). The CDR3 has 13 residues. V lost 4 bases and J lost 1, with 7 bases in between. Germline V gene sequence: CDR1 MNHEY, CDR2 SMNVEV (reference sequence).

The J gene is TRBJ2-5, the V gene TRBV18, with 10 positions matching TRBD1. The germline CDR1 and CDR2 sequences are KGHSH and LQKENI. V lost 4 bases to trimming and J lost 4 bases; unmatched junction nucleotides: 6. This CDR3 spans 15 amino acids. Written as DNA, the CDR3 is TGTGCCAGCTCACTTGGGACAGGGGTAAGAGAGACCCAGTACTTC. Amino acids: CASSLGTGVRETQYF.

The rearrangement joins TRBV2 to TRBJ1-1; 7 bases map to TRBD1. Trimming removed 10 bases from V and 2 bases from J; junction bases left unmatched: 13. CDR1 is SNHLY, CDR2 FYNNEI, per germline. There are 15 residues in the CDR3. The CDR3 DNA reads TGTGCCACCCAGACAGGGACCGCGGAAAACACTGAAGCTTTCTTT. It codes for CATQTGTAENTEAFF.

The chain uses TRBV25-1 and TRBJ1-6; 7 bases line up with TRBD1. Trimming cost V 2 bases and J 6 bases; bases outside gene matches: 4. From germline, CDR1 is MGHDK and CDR2 SYGVNS. This CDR3 is 15 amino acids long. The CDR3 region is CASSEDRVPNSPLHF. In nucleotides, the CDR3 is TGTGCCAGCAGTGAAGACAGGGTCCCTAATTCACCCCTCCACTTT.

This clone was seen only a few times. J is TRBJ1-5 and V is TRBV12-3 or TRBV12-4; the D is unclear. The CDR3 is 13 amino acids. Deletions cut 6 bases from V and 4 bases from J, with 10 bases between. Here the CDR3 DNA reads TGTGCCAGCAGGACATATTTTAATCAGCCCCAGCATTTT. It codes for CASRTYFNQPQHF.

The CDR3 bases are TGTGCCAGCAGTTTAGGACCCCTCGGGACTCGCGGCAATGAGCAGTTCTTC. Amino acid sequence: CASSLGPLGTRGNEQFF. V usage is TRBV27 and J usage is TRBJ2-1; TRBD2 might be the D (6 bases). The CDR3 has 17 amino acids. The V end lost 2 bases, the J end lost 6 bases, and 20 bases lay between the germline ends. Germline loops: CDR1 MNHEY, CDR2 SMNVEV (reference sequence).

The chain links TRBV5-1 to TRBJ2-5, with 7 bases fitting TRBD2. Trimming removed 4 bases from V and 1 base from J; junction bases left unmatched: 4. CDR3 size: 14 residues. From germline, CDR1 is SGHRS and CDR2 YFSETQ. The CDR3 protein is CASSPGGAQETQYF. Written as DNA, the CDR3 is TGCGCCAGCAGCCCGGGGGGTGCCCAAGAGACCCAGTACTTC.

The rearrangement uses TRBV6-5 and TRBJ2-2; D remains unclear. V shed 6 bases and J shed 4 bases, with 15 bases lying between them. Germline-derived CDR1 and CDR2 are MNHEY and SVGAGI. This CDR3 region has 15 residues. The CDR3 DNA reads as TGTGCCAGCAGCATGCGAGTGGCGGCCACCGGGGAGCTGTTTTTT. The encoded protein is CASSMRVAATGELFF.

CDR3 DNA: TGTGCCACCAGTGACCCACAAAATCCGTATAAGCTGTTTTTT. Residues: CATSDPQNPYKLFF. V usage is TRBV24-1 and J usage is TRBJ2-2; D remains ambiguous. V was trimmed by 4 bases and J by 12 bases, leaving 17 bases between them. The CDR3 runs 14 residues. Germline CDR1 is KGHDR and CDR2 is SFDVKD.

This rearrangement joins TRBV7-2 to TRBJ1-5; weak D call: TRBD1 (5 bases). The CDR3 is 15 residues long. Germline values: CDR1 SGHTA, CDR2 FQGNSA. V was trimmed by 1 base and J by 4 bases, leaving 11 bases between them. In DNA, the CDR3 is TGTGCCAGCAGCTTAGAGGGTGACAGAAATCAGCCCCAGCATTTT. Amino acids: CASSLEGDRNQPQHF.

The rearrangement uses TRBV19 and TRBJ1-2; D possibly corresponds to TRBD1 (6 bases). The CDR3 has 14 residues. Germline loops: CDR1 LNHDA, CDR2 SQIVND (reference sequence). The V end was cut by 7 bases, the J end by 6 bases, with 18 bases between. CDR3 coding DNA: TGTGCCAGTAAGAAAAACAGGGTGAGGGATGGCTACACCTTC. It translates to CASKKNRVRDGYTF.

J is TRBJ1-5 and V is TRBV6-5, with D possibly TRBD1 on 5 matching bases. The V gene lost 5 bases and the J gene lost 2 bases, with 10 bases spanning the gap. Per germline, CDR1 MNHEY and CDR2 SVGAGI. This CDR3 is 14 amino acids long. The CDR3 DNA reads TGTGCCAGCAGTAGGGGATCGGGCAATCAGCCCCAGCATTTT. Translation: CASSRGSGNQPQHF.

The chain uses TRBV30 and TRBJ1-5; no clear D gene. The CDR3 consists of 13 residues. Trimming left V 3 bases short and J 5 bases short, with 11 bases between. The V gene's germline CDR1 is GTSNPN and CDR2 SVGIG (reference sequence). CDR3 bases: TGTGCCTGGAGGGATAATCTGTATCAGCCCCAGCATTTT. Protein: CAWRDNLYQPQHF.

In its sample, this clone was seen once. This chain joins TRBV19 and TRBJ1-3; D is unresolved. Germline V gene sequence: CDR1 LNHDA, CDR2 SQIVND (reference sequence). This CDR3 region has 15 residues. Trimming shortened V by 1 base and J by 0 bases, and 7 bases separated the two germline ends. CDR3 bases: TGTGCCAGTAGTATAGGGGATCTCTCTGGAAACACCATATATTTT. Translation: CASSIGDLSGNTIYF.

A single count supports this clone. The V call is TRBV10-3, the J call TRBJ2-5, with a possible D match to TRBD2 (5 bases). Looked up from germline, CDR1 is ENHRY and CDR2 is SYGVKD. This CDR3 is built from 14 residues. V lost 0 bases and J lost 2, with 7 bases in between. CDR3 amino acids: CAISESQRQETQYF. The CDR3 nucleotides read TGTGCCATCAGTGAGTCACAGCGGCAAGAGACCCAGTACTTC.

In nucleotides, the CDR3 is TGCGCCAGCAGCCAAATAAGCGAGGGCGCCTACGAGCAGTACTTC. This translates into CASSQISEGAYEQYF. The chain has TRBV4-1 and TRBJ2-7; tentative D call: TRBD2 (5 bases). The CDR3 is made up of 15 amino acids. Trimming cost V 2 bases and J 2 bases, with 13 bases left between them. The germline V gene has CDR1 MGHRA and CDR2 YSYEKL.

The V call is TRBV7-9, the J call TRBJ1-1; D is uncertain. V gave up 1 base and J gave up 0 bases, with 12 bases separating them. This CDR3 is built from 16 residues. CDR1 is SEHNR, CDR2 FQNEAQ, per germline (reference sequence). The CDR3 DNA follows: TGTGCCAGCAGCTTAGGGCCGGGGAGAATGAACACTGAAGCTTTCTTT. Its translation is CASSLGPGRMNTEAFF.

With respect to this clone: Other DNA sequences in this sample translate to the same CDR3. V and J are TRBV27 and TRBJ1-2; tentative D call: TRBD1 (5 bases). This CDR3 comprises 13 residues. Trimming removed 3 bases from V and 2 bases from J, with 7 bases in between. CDR1 and CDR2 from the germline V gene are MNHEY and SMNVEV (reference sequence). CDR3 sequence: CASSLGGNYGYTF. The CDR3 bases are TGTGCCAGCAGTTTGGGGGGGAACTATGGCTACACCTTC.

The count of this clone is one. The V gene is TRBV18, the J gene TRBJ2-1; D might be TRBD1 (5 bases). V dropped 1 base and J dropped 5 bases, with 12 bases sitting between them. This CDR3 has 15 amino acids. Germline CDR1 and CDR2: KGHSH and LQKENI. CDR3 DNA: TGTGCCAGCTCACCACGTCAGGGAACAAACAATGAGCAGTTCTTC. Translating gives CASSPRQGTNNEQFF.

This rearrangement joins TRBV15 to TRBJ2-3, with 7 positions matching TRBD1. Germline V gives CDR1 LNHNV, CDR2 YYDKDF (reference sequence). V lost 6 bases to trimming and J lost 6 bases; unmatched junction nucleotides: 6. The CDR3 is 13 amino acids. CDR3 bases: TGTGCCACCAGGGACAGGATAGGCGATACGCAGTATTTT. Protein product: CATRDRIGDTQYF.

V usage is TRBV9 and J usage is TRBJ1-2, with 9 bases matching TRBD1. CDR1 and CDR2 (germline): SGDLS, YYNGEE. The CDR3 totals 16 residues. V gave up 1 base and J gave up 5 bases; unmatched junction bases: 9. In nucleotides, the CDR3 is TGTGCCAGCAGCGTAAGCCCCGGGACAGGGAATTATGGCTACACCTTC. Protein product: CASSVSPGTGNYGYTF.